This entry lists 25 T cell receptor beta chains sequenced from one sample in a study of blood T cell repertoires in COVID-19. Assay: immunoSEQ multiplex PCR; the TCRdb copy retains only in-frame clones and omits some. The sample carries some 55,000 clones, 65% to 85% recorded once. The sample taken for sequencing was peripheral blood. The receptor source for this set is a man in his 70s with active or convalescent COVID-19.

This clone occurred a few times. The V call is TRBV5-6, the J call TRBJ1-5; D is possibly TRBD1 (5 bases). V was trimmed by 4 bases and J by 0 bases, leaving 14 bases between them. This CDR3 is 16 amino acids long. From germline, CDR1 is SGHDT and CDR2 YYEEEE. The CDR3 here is CASSRNGGLSNQPQHF. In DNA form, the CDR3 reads TGTGCCAGCAGCCGGAACGGGGGACTTAGCAATCAGCCCCAGCATTTT. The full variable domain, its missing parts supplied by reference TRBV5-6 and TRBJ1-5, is DAGVTQSPTHLIKTRGQQVTLRCSPKSGHDTVSWYQQALGQGPQFIFQYYEEEERQRGNFPDRFSGHQFPNYSSELNVNALLLGDSALYLCASSRNGGLSNQPQHFGDGTRLSIL.

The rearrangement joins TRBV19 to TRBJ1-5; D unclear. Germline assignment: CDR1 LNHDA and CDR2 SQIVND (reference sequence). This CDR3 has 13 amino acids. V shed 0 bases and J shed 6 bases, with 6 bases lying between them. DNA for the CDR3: TGTGCCAGTAGTATAGATCCCAGTCAGCCCCAGCATTTT. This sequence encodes CASSIDPSQPQHF.

The CDR3 DNA reads TGTGCCAGCAGTCAGGACAGGGGGTCCACCGGGGAGCTGTTTTTT. It encodes CASSQDRGSTGELFF. The genes are TRBV6-5 and TRBJ2-2, with 10 bases lining up with TRBD1. This CDR3 is built from 15 residues. In germline, CDR1 is MNHEY, CDR2 SVGAGI. Trimming at V came to 5 bases and at J to 4 bases, leaving 4 bases not matched to a gene.

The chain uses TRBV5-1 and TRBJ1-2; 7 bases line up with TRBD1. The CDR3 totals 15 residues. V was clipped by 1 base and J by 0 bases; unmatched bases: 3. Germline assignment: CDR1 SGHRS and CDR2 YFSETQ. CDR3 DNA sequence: TGCGCCAGCAGCTTGTGGCAGGGGGCTAACTATGGCTACACCTTC. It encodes CASSLWQGANYGYTF.

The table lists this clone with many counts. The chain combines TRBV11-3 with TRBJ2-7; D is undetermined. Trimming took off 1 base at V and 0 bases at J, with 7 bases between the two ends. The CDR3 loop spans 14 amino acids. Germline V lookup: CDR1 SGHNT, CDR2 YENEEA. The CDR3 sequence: CASSLVTVSYEQYF. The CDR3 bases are TGTGCCAGCAGCTTAGTTACGGTCTCCTACGAGCAGTACTTC.

The CDR3 spells CASSPVRGGGSDTQYF. Here the CDR3 DNA reads TGTGCCAGCAGCCCTGTTCGGGGTGGGGGCTCAGATACGCAGTATTTT. V usage is TRBV7-3 and J usage is TRBJ2-3, with D tentatively TRBD1 (6 bases). Trimming cost V 5 bases and J 4 bases, with 19 bases left between them. Germline V gene sequence: CDR1 SGHTA, CDR2 FQGTGA. The CDR3 is 16 residues long. The full variable domain, completed using reference TRBV7-3 and TRBJ2-3, is GAGVSQTPSNKVTEKGKYVELRCDPISGHTALYWYRQSLGQGPEFLIYFQGTGAADDSGLPNDRFFAVRPEGSVSTLKIQRTERGDSAVYLCASSPVRGGGSDTQYFGPGTRLTVL.

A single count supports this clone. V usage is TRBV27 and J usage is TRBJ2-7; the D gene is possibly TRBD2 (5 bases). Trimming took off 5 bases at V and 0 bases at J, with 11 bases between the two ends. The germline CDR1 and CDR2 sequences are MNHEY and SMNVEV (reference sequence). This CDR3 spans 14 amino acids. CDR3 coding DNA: TGTGCCAGCAGTAGGGAGAGAAGCTCCTACGAGCAGTACTTC. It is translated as CASSRERSSYEQYF.

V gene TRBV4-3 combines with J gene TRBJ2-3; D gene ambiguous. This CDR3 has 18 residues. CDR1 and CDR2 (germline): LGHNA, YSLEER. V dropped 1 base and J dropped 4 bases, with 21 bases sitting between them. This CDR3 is CASSQAPVLGVRADTQYF. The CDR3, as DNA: TGCGCCAGCAGCCAAGCTCCTGTGTTAGGAGTTCGGGCAGATACGCAGTATTTT.

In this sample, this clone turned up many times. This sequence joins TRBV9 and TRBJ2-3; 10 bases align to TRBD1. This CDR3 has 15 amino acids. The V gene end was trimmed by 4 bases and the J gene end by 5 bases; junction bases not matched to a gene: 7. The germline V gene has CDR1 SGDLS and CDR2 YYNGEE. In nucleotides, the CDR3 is TGTGCCAGCAGCTTTCCGGGACAGGGGTTAGATACGCAGTATTTT. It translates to CASSFPGQGLDTQYF. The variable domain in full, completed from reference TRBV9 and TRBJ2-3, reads DSGVTQTPKHLITATGQRVTLRCSPRSGDLSVYWYQQSLDQGLQFLIQYYNGEERAKGNILERFSAQQFPDLHSELNLSSLELGDSALYFCASSFPGQGLDTQYFGPGTRLTVL.

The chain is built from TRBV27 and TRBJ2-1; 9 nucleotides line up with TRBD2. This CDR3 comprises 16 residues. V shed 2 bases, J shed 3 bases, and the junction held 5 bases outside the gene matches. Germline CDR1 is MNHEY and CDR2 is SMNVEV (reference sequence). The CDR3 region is CASSLRLAGVYNEQFF. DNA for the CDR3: TGTGCCAGCAGTTTACGGTTAGCGGGGGTCTACAATGAGCAGTTCTTC.

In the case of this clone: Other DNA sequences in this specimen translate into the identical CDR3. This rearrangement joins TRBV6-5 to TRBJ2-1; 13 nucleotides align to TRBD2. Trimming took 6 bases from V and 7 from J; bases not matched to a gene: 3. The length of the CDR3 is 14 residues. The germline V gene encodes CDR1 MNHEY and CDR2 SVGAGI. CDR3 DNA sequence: TGTGCCAGCAGAGGACTAGCGGGAGTTAATGAGCAGTTCTTC. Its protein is CASRGLAGVNEQFF.

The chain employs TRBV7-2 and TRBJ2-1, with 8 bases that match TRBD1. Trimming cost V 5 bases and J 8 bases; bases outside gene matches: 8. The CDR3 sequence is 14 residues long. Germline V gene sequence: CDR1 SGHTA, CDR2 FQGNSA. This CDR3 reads CASSPRTGSDEQFF. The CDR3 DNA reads TGTGCCAGCAGCCCCCGGACAGGGTCAGATGAGCAGTTCTTC.

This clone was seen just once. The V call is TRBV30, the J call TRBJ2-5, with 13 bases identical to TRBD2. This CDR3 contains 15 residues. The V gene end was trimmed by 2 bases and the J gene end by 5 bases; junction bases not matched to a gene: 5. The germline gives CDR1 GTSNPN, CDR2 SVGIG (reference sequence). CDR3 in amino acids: CAWSKGLAGLETQYF. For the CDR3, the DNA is TGTGCCTGGAGTAAGGGACTAGCGGGGTTGGAGACCCAGTACTTC. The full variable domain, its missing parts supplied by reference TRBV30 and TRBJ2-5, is SQTIHQWPATLVQPVGSPLSLECTVEGTSNPNLYWYRQAAGRGLQLLFYSVGIGQISSEVPQNLSASRPQDRQFILSSKKLLLSDSGFYLCAWSKGLAGLETQYFGPGTRLLVL.

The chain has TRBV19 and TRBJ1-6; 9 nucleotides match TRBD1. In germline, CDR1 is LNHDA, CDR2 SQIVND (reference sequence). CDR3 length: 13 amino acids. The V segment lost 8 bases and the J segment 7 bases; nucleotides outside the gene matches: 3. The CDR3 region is CASSGQGNSPLHF. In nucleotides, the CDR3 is TGTGCCAGTTCAGGACAGGGGAATTCACCCCTCCACTTT.

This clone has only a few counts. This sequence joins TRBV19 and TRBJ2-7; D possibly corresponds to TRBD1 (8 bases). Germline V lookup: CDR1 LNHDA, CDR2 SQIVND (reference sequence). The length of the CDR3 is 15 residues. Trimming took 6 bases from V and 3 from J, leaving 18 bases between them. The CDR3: CASSPSGTGHYEQYF. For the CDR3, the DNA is TGTGCCAGTAGCCCCAGCGGGACAGGCCACTACGAGCAGTACTTC.

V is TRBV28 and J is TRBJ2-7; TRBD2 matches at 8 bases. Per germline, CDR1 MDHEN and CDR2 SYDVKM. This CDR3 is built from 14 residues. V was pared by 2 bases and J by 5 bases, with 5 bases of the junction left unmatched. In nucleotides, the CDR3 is TGTGCCAGCAGTTTACGGGGGGGTCCTAACGAGCAGTACTTC. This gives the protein CASSLRGGPNEQYF.

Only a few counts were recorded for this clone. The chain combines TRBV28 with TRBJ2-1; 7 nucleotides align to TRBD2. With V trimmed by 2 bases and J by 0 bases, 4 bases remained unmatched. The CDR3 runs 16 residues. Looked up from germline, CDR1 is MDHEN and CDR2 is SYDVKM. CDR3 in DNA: TGTGCCAGCAGTTTAGGCGGGGGTAGCTCCTACAATGAGCAGTTCTTC. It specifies CASSLGGGSSYNEQFF.

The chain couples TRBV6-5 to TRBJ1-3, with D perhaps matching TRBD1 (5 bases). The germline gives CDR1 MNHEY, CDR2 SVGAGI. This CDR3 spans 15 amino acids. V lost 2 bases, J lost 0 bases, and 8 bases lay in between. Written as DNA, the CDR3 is TGTGCCAGCAGTTACGACAGTTCCTCTGGAAACACCATATATTTT. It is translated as CASSYDSSSGNTIYF.

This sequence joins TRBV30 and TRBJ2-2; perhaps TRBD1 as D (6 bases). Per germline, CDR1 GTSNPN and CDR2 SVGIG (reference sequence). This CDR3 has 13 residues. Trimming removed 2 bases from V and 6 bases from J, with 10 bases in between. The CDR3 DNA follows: TGTGCCTGGAGTCTCGGGACACCCGGGGAGCTGTTTTTT. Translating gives CAWSLGTPGELFF.

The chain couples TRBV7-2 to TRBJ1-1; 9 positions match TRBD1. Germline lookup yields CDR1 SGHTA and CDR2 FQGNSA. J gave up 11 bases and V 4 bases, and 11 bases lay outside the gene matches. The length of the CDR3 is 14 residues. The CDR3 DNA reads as TGTGCCAGCAGCTCTTACTTAGGGACAGGGATGGCTTTCTTT. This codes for CASSSYLGTGMAFF.

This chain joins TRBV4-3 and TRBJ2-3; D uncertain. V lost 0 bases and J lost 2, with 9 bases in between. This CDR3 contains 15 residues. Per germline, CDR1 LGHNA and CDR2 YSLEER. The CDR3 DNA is TGCGCCAGCAGCCAAGAAAAAAGCGACACAGATACGCAGTATTTT. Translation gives CASSQEKSDTDTQYF.

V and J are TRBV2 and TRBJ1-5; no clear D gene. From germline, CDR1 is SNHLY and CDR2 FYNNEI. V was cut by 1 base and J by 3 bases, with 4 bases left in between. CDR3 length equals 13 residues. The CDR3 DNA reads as TGTGCCAGCAGTGAAGGGGCCAATCAGCCCCAGCATTTT. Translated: CASSEGANQPQHF.

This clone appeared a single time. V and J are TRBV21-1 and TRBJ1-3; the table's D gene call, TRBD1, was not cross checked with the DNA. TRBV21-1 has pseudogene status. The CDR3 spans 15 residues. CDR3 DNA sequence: TGTGCCAGCAGCAAAGAAGGCAGGGGTCTAAACACCATATATTTT. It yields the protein CASSKEGRGLNTIYF.

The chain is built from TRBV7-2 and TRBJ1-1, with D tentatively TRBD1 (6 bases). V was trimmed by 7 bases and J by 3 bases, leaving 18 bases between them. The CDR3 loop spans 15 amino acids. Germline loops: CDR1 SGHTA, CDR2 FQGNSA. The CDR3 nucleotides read TGTGCCAGCAACTCGCCAGGGACACCGGACACTGAAGCTTTCTTT. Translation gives CASNSPGTPDTEAFF.

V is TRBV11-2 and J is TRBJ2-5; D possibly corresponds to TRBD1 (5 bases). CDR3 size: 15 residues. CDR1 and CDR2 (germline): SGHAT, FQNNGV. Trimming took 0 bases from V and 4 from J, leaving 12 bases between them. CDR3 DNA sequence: TGTGCCAGCAGCTTAGAAGGGGCGCAAGGAGAGACCCAGTACTTC. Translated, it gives CASSLEGAQGETQYF.